These 15 T cell receptor beta chains were sequenced from one sample in a study of early T cells in non-severe SARS-CoV-2 infection. From the 5' RACE reads, TCRdb called clonotypes with MiXCR, one entry per CDR3 protein. The sample lists tens of thousands of distinct CDR3 sequences; over 4% were seen once. Specimen: whole blood. Source of these receptors: an adult who was a healthcare worker with PCR-confirmed SARS-CoV-2 infection or an uninfected control (not recorded which).

This clonotype was seen many times. The V and J genes are TRBV5-4 and TRBJ2-3; D may be TRBD1 or TRBD2 (5 bases each). CDR1 and CDR2 from the germline V gene are SGHNT and YYREEE (reference sequence). V was clipped by 3 bases and J by 2 bases, with 16 bases between them. The CDR3 has 16 amino acids. The CDR3: CASSWGRSGPTDTQYF. In DNA, the CDR3 is TGTGCCAGCAGCTGGGGCCGGTCGGGACCCACAGATACGCAGTATTTT.

The table lists this clonotype with many counts. V usage is TRBV18 and J usage is TRBJ2-3; 9 nucleotides align to TRBD1. There are 15 residues in the CDR3. The ends lost 4 bases at V and 2 bases at J; junction bases unmatched: 4. CDR1 KGHSH and CDR2 LQKENI come from the germline V gene. In DNA form, the CDR3 reads TGTGCCAGCTCACGGGGACAGGGCGACACAGATACGCAGTATTTT. It yields the protein CASSRGQGDTDTQYF. The entire variable domain, with the rest obtained from reference TRBV18 and TRBJ2-3, is as follows: NAGVMQNPRHLVRRRGQEARLRCSPMKGHSHVYWYRQLPEEGLKFMVYLQKENIIDESGMPKERFSAEFPKEGPSILRIQQVVRGDSAAYFCASSRGQGDTDTQYFGPGTRLTVL.

The chain is built from TRBV6-2 or TRBV6-3 and TRBJ2-7; possibly TRBD2 for D (5 bases). CDR1 and CDR2 (germline): MNHEY, SVGEGT. Trimming removed 5 bases from V and 5 bases from J, with 16 bases in between. The CDR3 is made up of 14 amino acids. The CDR3 is CASSEKLERNEQYF. CDR3 bases: TGTGCCAGCAGTGAGAAACTAGAACGCAACGAGCAGTACTTC.

This clonotype was counted many times. The chain couples TRBV5-1 to TRBJ2-7, with 8 bases identical to TRBD2. Germline loops: CDR1 SGHRS, CDR2 YFSETQ. CDR3 length: 17 amino acids. After removal of 0 bases from V and 0 bases from J, the junction contained 8 bases not matched to a gene. CDR3 in DNA: TGCGCCAGCAGCTTGGTTGGTGGTAGCGGGACCTCCTACGAGCAGTACTTC. Translated, it gives CASSLVGGSGTSYEQYF.

The genes are TRBV11-3 and TRBJ2-7; D may be TRBD1 or TRBD2 (5 bases each). V shed 5 bases and J shed 2 bases, with 13 bases lying between them. Germline V CDR1 and CDR2: SGHNT, YENEEA. The CDR3 extends over 14 amino acids. The CDR3 DNA sequence: TGTGCCAGCAGCCCCCGGGACGGCACCTACGAGCAGTACTTC. Amino acid sequence: CASSPRDGTYEQYF.

This chain links TRBV20-1 with TRBJ2-7, with TRBD1 matching 10 bases. The CDR3 covers 15 residues. CDR1 and CDR2 (germline): DFQATT, SNEGSKA (reference sequence). The V gene end was trimmed by 3 bases and the J gene end by 4 bases; junction bases not matched to a gene: 9. The CDR3 region is CSASLTGGESYEQYF. The CDR3 region has the DNA TGCAGTGCTAGCCTGACAGGGGGCGAGAGTTACGAGCAGTACTTC.

At least ten counts were recorded for this clonotype. This chain connects TRBV10-3 to TRBJ2-7; 8 bases are a match to TRBD2. Losses at the gene ends were 5 bases for V and 5 bases for J; bases not matched to a gene: 5. This CDR3 has 13 amino acids. Looked up from germline, CDR1 is ENHRY and CDR2 is SYGVKD. As DNA, the CDR3 is TGTGCCATCAGTCCCGGGGGGGCCAACGAGCAGTACTTC. As protein: CAISPGGANEQYF.

This clonotype appeared a few times. The chain couples TRBV29-1 to TRBJ1-2; the D gene is possibly TRBD1 (5 bases). The CDR3 sequence is 13 residues long. The V gene lost 0 bases and the J gene lost 4 bases, with 9 bases spanning the gap. The germline gives CDR1 SQVTM, CDR2 ANQGSEA. The CDR3 spells CSVEDRVSYGYTF. The CDR3 coding sequence is TGCAGCGTTGAAGACAGGGTTTCCTATGGCTACACCTTC.

This clonotype was detected ten times or more. J is TRBJ2-3 and V is TRBV19, with a weak D call TRBD1 (5 bases). CDR1 and CDR2 from the germline V gene are LNHDA and SQIVND (reference sequence). The CDR3 totals 14 residues. The V gene lost 2 bases and the J gene lost 2 bases, with 8 bases spanning the gap. The CDR3 spells CASSITGVTDTQYF. The CDR3 DNA follows: TGTGCCAGTAGTATAACAGGAGTCACAGATACGCAGTATTTT.

The chain employs TRBV6-2 or TRBV6-3 and TRBJ1-1; D unclear. The CDR3 has 13 amino acids. Germline V gene lookup returns CDR1 MNHEY and CDR2 SVGEGT. V lost 4 bases and J 1 base, leaving 7 bases between the germline ends. The CDR3, as DNA: TGTGCCAGCAGTTTCGTTCCGAACACTGAAGCTTTCTTT. This encodes CASSFVPNTEAFF.

The sample holds many counts of this clonotype. CDR3 in DNA: TGTGCCAGTCGGGCACGACAGGCGAACACCGGGGAGCTGTTTTTT. It yields the protein CASRARQANTGELFF. The chain couples TRBV19 to TRBJ2-2, with D possibly TRBD1 on 6 matching bases. CDR1 and CDR2 (germline): LNHDA, SQIVND (reference sequence). This CDR3 comprises 15 residues. V shed 8 bases and J shed 0 bases, with 13 bases lying between them.

This clonotype was observed many times. The rearrangement joins TRBV29-1 to TRBJ2-3; the match to TRBD2 covers 8 bases. V lost 3 bases to trimming and J lost 0 bases; unmatched junction nucleotides: 8. Germline-derived CDR1 and CDR2 are SQVTM and ANQGSEA. This CDR3 has 16 amino acids. The CDR3 sequence: CSVDSTSGLSTDTQYF. The DNA for the CDR3 is TGCAGCGTTGACTCAACTAGCGGACTTAGCACAGATACGCAGTATTTT.

There are many counts of this clonotype. The chain recombines TRBV20-1 with TRBJ2-7, with 9 bases fitting TRBD1. Germline CDR1 is DFQATT and CDR2 is SNEGSKA (reference sequence). CDR3 length: 14 amino acids. V dropped 6 bases and J dropped 4; count of bases not matched to a gene: 10. The CDR3, as DNA: TGCAGTGCCAACTCACAGGGGGCAGGTTACGAGCAGTACTTC. Its protein is CSANSQGAGYEQYF.

This clonotype was picked up many times. This rearrangement joins TRBV24-1 to TRBJ1-1; the D is unclear. V lost 2 bases to trimming and J lost 5 bases, with 8 bases between them. Germline V gives CDR1 KGHDR, CDR2 SFDVKD. The length of the CDR3 is 13 residues. The CDR3 is CATSDWGRTEAFF. CDR3 DNA: TGTGCCACCAGTGATTGGGGTCGGACTGAAGCTTTCTTT.

This clonotype was found a few times. V usage is TRBV7-9 and J usage is TRBJ2-3; TRBD1 might be the D (5 bases). The CDR3 totals 16 residues. Germline CDR1 is SEHNR and CDR2 is FQNEAQ (reference sequence). The V end was cut by 5 bases, the J end by 5 bases, with 20 bases between. DNA of the CDR3: TGTGCCAGCAGCCACCCCAAACTGGACATAGAAGATACGCAGTATTTT. It translates to CASSHPKLDIEDTQYF. Looking up the rest from reference TRBV7-9 and TRBJ2-3 gives the full variable domain: DTGVSQNPRHKITKRGQNVTFRCDPISEHNRLYWYRQTLGQGPEFLTYFQNEAQLEKSRLLSDRFSAERPKGSFSTLEIQRTEQGDSAMYLCASSHPKLDIEDTQYFGPGTRLTVL.